A selection of T cell receptor beta chains follows, all from one sample in a study of blood T cell repertoires in COVID-19. Measured with immunoSEQ multiplex PCR; TCRdb has only the in-frame clones, and not every one. The sample carries nearly 300,000 clones, around 92% recorded once. Sequencing was performed on PBMCs or T cells enriched from blood (not recorded which). These receptors originate from a woman aged 45-60 years who had been exposed to COVID-19. The CDR3 runs from the conserved cysteine through the conserved F or W. The D gene is left open where the match is weak. Part of the rows lack a size; the others show once, few, many or a class for expanded clones.

clone_size cdr3_length j_call v_call d_call cdr3_nt cdr3_aa
NA 13 TRBJ2-7 TRBV11-3 TRBD1 TGTGCCAGCAGCTTAGGTGGACAGGACGAGCAGTACTTC CASSLGGQDEQYF
NA 13 TRBJ1-2 TRBV12-3/TRBV12-4 TRBD1 TGTGCCAGCAGGTCTACAGGGGAGGATGGCTACACCTTC CASRSTGEDGYTF
NA 15 TRBJ2-7 TRBV10-3 NA TGTGCCATCAGTGAGCTATTCGGACAGTCCTACGAGCAGTACTTC CAISELFGQSYEQYF
NA 14 TRBJ2-7 TRBV7-9 TRBD1 TGTGCCAGCAGCTCAGGGGGCCAGTACTACGAGCAGTACTTC CASSSGGQYYEQYF
NA 15 TRBJ2-1 TRBV2 TRBD2 TGTGCCAGCAGGGAGACTAGCGGGTCCTACAATGAGCAGTTCTTC CASRETSGSYNEQFF
NA 15 TRBJ1-5 TRBV28 TRBD1 TGTGCCAGCAGACTTGGGGACAGGGTCAATCAGCCCCAGCATTTT CASRLGDRVNQPQHF
NA 16 TRBJ2-2 TRBV6-1 NA TGTGCCAGCAGAGAACGCGACAGGTCGAGCACCGGGGAGCTGTTTTTT CASRERDRSSTGELFF
NA 15 TRBJ1-5 TRBV12-5 TRBD1 TGTGCTAGTGGTTTGCGGGACAGGGAAAATCAGCCCCAGCATTTT CASGLRDRENQPQHF
NA 15 TRBJ1-2 TRBV28 NA TGTGCCAGCAGTTTAGGACAGAAGGTTGGGTATGGCTACACCTTC CASSLGQKVGYGYTF
NA 14 TRBJ1-2 TRBV27 NA TGTGCCAGCAGTCACCCGGGGACTAACTATGGCTACACCTTC CASSHPGTNYGYTF
NA 17 TRBJ1-5 TRBV24-1 TRBD1 TGTGCCACCAGTGACCAGACCGGGACAGGGAACAATCAGCCCCAGCATTTT CATSDQTGTGNNQPQHF
once 14 TRBJ1-5 TRBV3-1/TRBV3-2 NA TGTGCCAGCAGCCAAGACCTTAGCAATCAGCCCCAGCATTTT CASSQDLSNQPQHF
NA 14 TRBJ2-3 TRBV18 NA TGTGCCAGCTCACCATCGACAAACACAGATACGCAGTATTTT CASSPSTNTDTQYF
NA 18 TRBJ2-7 TRBV5-6 NA TGTGCCAGCAGCGTAGCGCGGACAGTCCGCTCAGTTCTCTACGAGCAGTACTTC CASSVARTVRSVLYEQYF
NA 14 TRBJ2-2 TRBV19 NA TGTGCCAGTAGTCCTTACACGAACCCCGGGGAGCTGTTTTTT CASSPYTNPGELFF
NA 18 TRBJ2-6 TRBV7-9 TRBD1 TGTGCCAGCAGCCGAGCCGGGACAGGGATCTCTGGGGCCAACGTCCTGACTTTC CASSRAGTGISGANVLTF
NA 16 TRBJ1-6 TRBV18 TRBD1 TGTGCCAGCTCACCACCGTCTGGACAGGGAGATTCACCCCTCCACTTT CASSPPSGQGDSPLHF
NA 15 TRBJ2-5 TRBV7-2 TRBD2 TGTGCCAGCAGCTTTTCGAGCGGGGGGGCAGAGACCCAGTACTTC CASSFSSGGAETQYF
NA 15 TRBJ1-1 TRBV19 TRBD1 TGTGCCAGTAGTACTTGGGGACAGGGGGAATCTGAAGCTTTCTTT CASSTWGQGESEAFF
NA 16 TRBJ2-7 TRBV5-5 TRBD1 TGTGCCAGCAGCGATTCACAGGGGGTTCGGTACGGCGAGCAGTACTTC CASSDSQGVRYGEQYF
NA 16 TRBJ1-1 TRBV10-3 TRBD1 TGTGCCATCAGTGGGTCTTACAGGGGGCAGGGTACTGAAGCTTTCTTT CAISGSYRGQGTEAFF
NA 12 TRBJ2-7 TRBV21-1 NA TGTGCCAGCAGCAAGGAGGACAGCACTGCCACTTTC CASSKEDSTATF
NA 14 TRBJ1-4 TRBV7-2 NA TGTGCCAGCAGCTCGACAGGAGCTAATGAAAAACTGTTTTTT CASSSTGANEKLFF
NA 13 TRBJ2-7 TRBV2 NA TGTGCCAGCATTACGGGATGGTCCTACGAGCAGTACTTC CASITGWSYEQYF
NA 14 TRBJ2-7 TRBV6-5 NA TGTGCCAGCAGTTCCCCCGCGGTGCCCTACGAGCAGTACTTC CASSSPAVPYEQYF
NA 16 TRBJ1-2 TRBV19 TRBD1 TGTGCCAGTAGTCCCGGGACAGAGAGGACTAACTATGGCTACACCTTC CASSPGTERTNYGYTF
NA 18 TRBJ2-1 TRBV6-2/TRBV6-3 TRBD1 TGTGCCAGCAGTTATTGGGGACAGGGGCTCTACTCCTACAATGAGCAGTTCTTC CASSYWGQGLYSYNEQFF
NA 13 TRBJ1-2 TRBV7-2 NA TGTGCCAGCAGCCCCCGTCCAGTGCAGGGCTACACCTTC CASSPRPVQGYTF
few 17 TRBJ2-1 TRBV9 TRBD1 TGTGCCAGCAGCGCGACCCTGGGACAGGGCTCCTACAATGAGCAGTTCTTC CASSATLGQGSYNEQFF
NA 14 TRBJ2-7 TRBV19 TRBD1 TGTGCCAGTAGTAGTCGACAGGGGCATTACGAGCAGTACTTC CASSSRQGHYEQYF
once 15 TRBJ1-1 TRBV28 TRBD1 TGTGCCAGCAGGCACAGGGGGAGATTGAACACTGAAGCTTTCTTT CASRHRGRLNTEAFF
NA 14 TRBJ1-5 TRBV5-6 NA TGTGCCAGCAGCTTGGGGGGCAGCAATCAGCCCCAGCATTTT CASSLGGSNQPQHF
NA 17 TRBJ1-5 TRBV19 TRBD1 TGTGCCAGTAGTATAGATCGGGGGACAGGGATGAATCAGCCCCAGCATTTT CASSIDRGTGMNQPQHF
NA 17 TRBJ2-7 TRBV5-4 TRBD1 TGTGCCAGCAGTTCCCCGTTCGGACAGGGGGCAGAGAACGAGCAGTACTTC CASSSPFGQGAENEQYF
NA 16 TRBJ2-1 TRBV4-1 TRBD2 TGCGCCAGCAGCTCTCCGGGACTAGCGGGGGTCTTGGAGCAGTTCTTC CASSSPGLAGVLEQFF
NA 14 TRBJ1-1 TRBV5-1 NA TGCGCCAGCAGCTTGGCCCCGGCCAGGTCTGAAGCTTTCTTT CASSLAPARSEAFF
few 15 TRBJ2-5 TRBV19 NA TGTGCCAGTAGTATAAAATTACAGGCTCAAGAGACCCAGTACTTC CASSIKLQAQETQYF
NA 15 TRBJ1-4 TRBV7-2 TRBD1 TGTGCCAGCAGCTTACAAGGGACAGTATCTGAAAAACTGTTTTTT CASSLQGTVSEKLFF
NA 15 TRBJ2-2 TRBV10-3 TRBD1 TGTGCCATCAAGCCCCGACAGGGAGACACCGGGGAGCTGTTTTTT CAIKPRQGDTGELFF
NA 13 TRBJ1-2 TRBV28 NA TGTGCCAGCAGTTTAGGTCAGAACTATGGCTACACCTTC CASSLGQNYGYTF
NA 12 TRBJ1-3 TRBV28 NA TGTGCCAGCCAAGCTTCTGGAAACACCATATATTTT CASQASGNTIYF
NA 14 TRBJ2-7 TRBV28 TRBD1 TGTGCCAGCAGTCCGGGACAGGGCCCCCACGAGCAGTACTTC CASSPGQGPHEQYF
NA 16 TRBJ1-4 TRBV19 NA TGTGCCAGTACCAAAATCAACAGTGCAACTAATGAAAAACTGTTTTTT CASTKINSATNEKLFF
NA 13 TRBJ2-2 TRBV11-3 NA TGTGCCAGCCCCGGGGGGCACGTAGGGGAGCTGTTTTTT CASPGGHVGELFF
NA 16 TRBJ1-5 TRBV2 TRBD1 TGTGCCAGTAGACATCTAGGGGGCGCCGACAATCAGCCCCAGCATTTT CASRHLGGADNQPQHF
NA 18 TRBJ2-1 TRBV4-1 TRBD2 TGCGCCAGCAGCCAAAGTAGCGGGGGGGCCGGCTCCTACAATGAGCAGTTCTTC CASSQSSGGAGSYNEQFF
NA 14 TRBJ2-1 TRBV15 TRBD2 TGTGCCACCAGCAGAGGGGGGGGCTACAATGAGCAGTTCTTC CATSRGGGYNEQFF
few 14 TRBJ1-6 TRBV2 NA TGTGCCAGCAGTGAACTCCGGAGTAATTCACCCCTCCACTTT CASSELRSNSPLHF
NA 14 TRBJ2-5 TRBV5-4 TRBD1 TGTGCCAGCAGCTTCCAGGGGGCTCAAGAGACCCAGTACTTC CASSFQGAQETQYF
NA 15 TRBJ2-7 TRBV7-8 NA TGTGCCAGCAGCATGTCGACACAACCGACCTACGAGCAGTACTTC CASSMSTQPTYEQYF
NA 14 TRBJ2-2 TRBV19 NA TGTGCCAGTAGTATTGGGGGGGCGACCGGGGAGCTGTTTTTT CASSIGGATGELFF
NA 17 TRBJ1-5 TRBV11-3 NA TGTGCCAGCAGCTTAGAGGCAGCCATCCCGACTAATCAGCCCCAGCATTTT CASSLEAAIPTNQPQHF
NA 15 TRBJ1-6 TRBV27 NA TGTGCCAGCAGTTTGGTACAGCGGAGTAATTCACCCCTCCACTTT CASSLVQRSNSPLHF
NA 15 TRBJ2-2 TRBV5-1 NA TGCGCCAGCAGCTTGGGAGGAACCAACACCGGGGAGCTGTTTTTT CASSLGGTNTGELFF